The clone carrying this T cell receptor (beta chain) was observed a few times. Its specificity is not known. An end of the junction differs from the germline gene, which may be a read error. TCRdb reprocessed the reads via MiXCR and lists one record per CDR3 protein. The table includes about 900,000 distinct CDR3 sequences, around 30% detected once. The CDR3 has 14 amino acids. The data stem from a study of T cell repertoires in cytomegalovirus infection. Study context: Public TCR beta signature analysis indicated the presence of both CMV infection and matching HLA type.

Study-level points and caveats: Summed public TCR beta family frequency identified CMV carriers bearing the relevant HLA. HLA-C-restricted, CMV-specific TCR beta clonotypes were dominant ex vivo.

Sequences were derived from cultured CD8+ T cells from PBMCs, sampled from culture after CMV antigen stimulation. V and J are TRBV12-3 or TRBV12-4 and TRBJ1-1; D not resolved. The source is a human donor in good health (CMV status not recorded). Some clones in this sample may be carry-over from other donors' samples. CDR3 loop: CASSLKGFLAEAFF. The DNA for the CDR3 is TGTGCCAGCAGTTTAAAGGGTTTCTTAGCTGAGGCTTTCTTT.